The 23 T cell receptor beta chains below come from one sample, sequenced in a study of T cells in Graves' hyperthyroidism and ophthalmopathy. The investigators amplified TCR beta CDR3 regions from RNA transcripts. TCR CDR3 regions were first amplified by RT-PCR with HTBI primers. TCRdb fed the multiplex PCR reads into MiXCR, producing one record per CDR3 protein. The sample lists about 520,000 distinct CDR3 sequences; roughly a quarter were seen once. What was sequenced was blood. These receptors came from a woman aged 25 to 39 with Graves' ophthalmopathy.

This clonotype appeared many times. The chain has TRBV4-1 and TRBJ1-5, with a weak D call TRBD1 (5 bases). This CDR3 region has 15 residues. V lost 0 bases and J 3 bases, leaving 9 bases between the germline ends. Germline V CDR1 and CDR2: MGHRA, YSYEKL. In DNA, the CDR3 is TGCGCCAGCAGCCAAGACAGGACAACCAATCAGCCCCAGCATTTT. Translation gives CASSQDRTTNQPQHF.

V gene TRBV6-5 combines with J gene TRBJ2-2; the D gene could be TRBD1 or TRBD2 (5 bases each). V was shortened by 1 base and J by 5 bases, with 8 bases between the two germline ends. This CDR3 has 14 residues. CDR1 MNHEY and CDR2 SVGAGI come from the germline V gene. The CDR3 DNA sequence: TGTGCCAGCAGTTACTTTGAGGGGACCGGGGAGCTGTTTTTT. Residues: CASSYFEGTGELFF.

Ten or more counts support this clonotype. V is TRBV12-3 or TRBV12-4 and J is TRBJ1-1; a possible D gene is TRBD1 (5 bases). V was pared by 7 bases and J by 5 bases, with 17 bases between. This CDR3 region has 14 residues. CDR3 amino acids: CASTVQVGGTEAFF. In DNA, the CDR3 is TGTGCCAGCACCGTACAAGTGGGGGGGACTGAAGCTTTCTTT.

This clonotype has ten or more counts. This chain links TRBV28 with TRBJ2-5, with 8 positions matching TRBD2. Germline CDR1 MDHEN, CDR2 SYDVKM. V shed 3 bases and J 2 bases; nucleotides not matched to a gene: 8. CDR3 size: 16 residues. In nucleotides, the CDR3 is TGTGCCAGCAGTTTGGTGCTAGCGGGCCATCAAGAGACCCAGTACTTC. Its protein product is CASSLVLAGHQETQYF.

This clonotype was observed many times. The chain couples TRBV27 to TRBJ2-4; D gene uncertain. CDR1 is MNHEY and CDR2 is SMNVEV in the germline V gene (reference sequence). The CDR3 is made up of 14 amino acids. V was pared by 4 bases and J by 8 bases, with 15 bases between. In DNA, the CDR3 is TGTGCCAGCAGTTCAGGCTTAAACTTAGACATTCAGTACTTC. Translation gives CASSSGLNLDIQYF.

This clonotype was counted ten times or more. V usage is TRBV19 and J usage is TRBJ1-1; 8 bases line up with TRBD1. There are 15 residues in the CDR3. V trimming: 4 bases; J trimming: 1 base; junction bases outside the gene matches: 5. Germline CDR1 and CDR2: LNHDA and SQIVND (reference sequence). CDR3 residues: CASSTDREGNTEAFF. The CDR3 bases are TGTGCCAGTAGTACGGACAGGGAAGGGAACACTGAAGCTTTCTTT. The full variable domain, with the rest looked up from reference TRBV19 and TRBJ1-1, is DGGITQSPKYLFRKEGQNVTLSCEQNLNHDAMYWYRQDPGQGLRLIYYSQIVNDFQKGDIAEGYSVSREKKESFPLTVTSAQKNPTAFYLCASSTDREGNTEAFFGQGTRLTVV.

This clonotype was counted many times. The chain uses TRBV15 and TRBJ2-7; D gene ambiguous. The germline gives CDR1 LNHNV, CDR2 YYDKDF (reference sequence). Deletions cut 0 bases from V and 5 bases from J, with 8 bases between. This CDR3 region has 13 residues. The CDR3 region has the DNA TGTGCCACCAGCAGAGAAGCTTGGGACGAGCAGTACTTC. This translates into CATSREAWDEQYF. The full variable domain, in which reference TRBV15 and TRBJ2-7 provide the parts outside the CDR3, is DAMVIQNPRYQVTQFGKPVTLSCSQTLNHNVMYWYQQKSSQAPKLLFHYYDKDFNNEADTPDNFQSRRPNTSFCFLDIRSPGLGDTAMYLCATSREAWDEQYFGPGTRLTVT.

This clonotype was detected ten times or more. V usage is TRBV7-9 and J usage is TRBJ2-5; the D is unclear. Germline lookup yields CDR1 SEHNR and CDR2 FQNEAQ (reference sequence). V was cut by 0 bases and J by 4 bases, with 6 bases left in between. The length of the CDR3 is 13 residues. For the CDR3, the DNA is TGTGCCAGCAGCTTAGCGGAGAGAGAGACCCAGTACTTC. Protein product: CASSLAERETQYF.

This chain uses TRBV6-2 or TRBV6-3 with TRBJ2-5; TRBD2 might be the D (6 bases). V was cut by 5 bases and J by 3 bases, with 13 bases left in between. Looked up from germline, CDR1 is MNHEY and CDR2 is SVGEGT. The CDR3 runs to 14 residues. The CDR3 DNA follows: TGTGCCAGCAGTCATCATAGCGGCAAAGAGACCCAGTACTTC. It yields the protein CASSHHSGKETQYF.

The J gene is TRBJ2-6, the V gene TRBV3-1, with 7 nucleotides matching TRBD1. Germline V CDR1 and CDR2: LGHDT, YNNKEL (reference sequence). This CDR3 has 17 residues. The trim removed 0 bases at V and 2 bases at J, leaving 4 bases unmatched. The CDR3 nucleotides are TGTGCCAGCAGCCAAGACGGGACAGCGGCTGGGGCCAACGTCCTGACTTTC. Its translation is CASSQDGTAAGANVLTF. The full variable domain, in which reference TRBV3-1 and TRBJ2-6 provide the parts outside the CDR3, is DTAVSQTPKYLVTQMGNDKSIKCEQNLGHDTMYWYKQDSKKFLKIMFSYNNKELIINETVPNRFSPKSPDKAHLNLHINSLELGDSAVYFCASSQDGTAAGANVLTFGAGSRLTVL.

This clonotype showed up many times. This chain connects TRBV29-1 to TRBJ2-7, with TRBD2 matching 7 bases. CDR1 SQVTM and CDR2 ANQGSEA come from the germline V gene. This CDR3 is built from 14 residues. Trimming removed 6 bases from V and 2 bases from J; junction bases left unmatched: 10. The DNA for the CDR3 is TGCAGCGTCCTCCGGGGAGGGCCTACCTACGAGCAGTACTTC. Amino acids: CSVLRGGPTYEQYF.

The sample holds many counts of this clonotype. The chain combines TRBV4-1 with TRBJ2-7, with D possibly TRBD2 on 7 matching bases. The CDR3 runs to 14 residues. Trimming cost V 1 base and J 5 bases, with 12 bases left between them. Germline-derived CDR1 and CDR2 are MGHRA and YSYEKL. The CDR3 nucleotides read TGCGCCAGCAGCCAAGGTTCGGGGGGCGACGAGCAGTACTTC. Translated, it gives CASSQGSGGDEQYF.

This chain's CDR3 is CASSRYTGTGVYEQYF. The CDR3, as DNA: TGTGCCAGCAGTCGATATACCGGGACAGGGGTATACGAGCAGTACTTC. J is TRBJ2-7 and V is TRBV27, with 10 bases aligning to TRBD1. The CDR3 is 16 residues long. J was trimmed by 4 bases and V by 5 bases; bases with no gene match: 11. Germline-derived CDR1 and CDR2 are MNHEY and SMNVEV (reference sequence).

V is TRBV5-1 and J is TRBJ1-1; TRBD1 is a possible D gene (6 bases). V lost 6 bases and J lost 9, with 12 bases in between. This CDR3 contains 11 residues. In germline, CDR1 is SGHRS, CDR2 YFSETQ. CDR3 residues: CASNADSKAFF. DNA for the CDR3: TGCGCCAGCAACGCGGACAGCAAAGCTTTCTTT.

This clonotype was seen repeatedly, ten times or more. The rearrangement uses TRBV4-1 and TRBJ2-5, with TRBD1 matching over 11 bases. Germline loops: CDR1 MGHRA, CDR2 YSYEKL. The CDR3 consists of 16 residues. J lost 5 bases, V lost 2 bases, and 7 bases had no gene match. The CDR3 reads CASSQPGQGALETQYF. The CDR3 coding sequence is TGCGCCAGCAGCCAACCTGGACAGGGGGCGCTTGAGACCCAGTACTTC.

This clonotype was seen at least ten times. A read error may produce the germline difference seen at one junction end. The CDR3 protein is CSAREAGEAETQYF. The DNA for the CDR3 is TGCAGTGCTAGAGAGGCAGGGGAAGCTGAGACCCAATACTTC. This rearrangement joins TRBV20-1 to TRBJ2-5; possibly TRBD1 for D (6 bases). CDR1 and CDR2 (germline): DFQATT, SNEGSKA (reference sequence). The CDR3 is made up of 14 amino acids.

This clonotype was observed at least ten times. The chain has TRBV20-1 and TRBJ1-1; possible D gene TRBD1, 6 bases. Trimming took off 3 bases at V and 5 bases at J, with 10 bases between the two ends. In germline, CDR1 is DFQATT, CDR2 SNEGSKA (reference sequence). This CDR3 contains 12 residues. The CDR3 nucleotides read TGCAGTGCTAGCAGGGGTTATACTGAAGCTTTCTTT. Amino acid sequence: CSASRGYTEAFF.

The chain is built from TRBV20-1 and TRBJ2-5; 7 positions match TRBD1. The CDR3 spans 14 residues. The trim removed 0 bases at V and 6 bases at J, leaving 7 bases unmatched. Per the germline V gene, CDR1 is DFQATT and CDR2 is SNEGSKA (reference sequence). Written as DNA, the CDR3 is TGCAGTGCTAGAGATCTAGACAGGGCCAAGACCCAGTACTTC. It yields the protein CSARDLDRAKTQYF.

The rearrangement uses TRBV20-1 and TRBJ1-1; D remains ambiguous. The CDR3 sequence is 11 residues long. Trimming stripped 6 bases from V and 3 bases from J, with 8 bases between. The germline V gene has CDR1 DFQATT and CDR2 SNEGSKA (reference sequence). The CDR3 coding sequence is TGCAGTGCAGCAGACGACACTGAAGCTTTCTTT. It translates to CSAADDTEAFF.

The table lists this clonotype with a few counts. The chain carries TRBV4-1 and TRBJ1-2; D perhaps matches TRBD1 (6 bases). Between the trimmed V and J ends, which lost 1 base and 3 bases, there was a span of 12 bases. CDR3 length: 15 residues. CDR1 MGHRA and CDR2 YSYEKL come from the germline V gene. CDR3 nucleotide sequence: TGCGCCAGCAGCCAAGTCGGGGGGCTCGACTATGGCTACACCTTC. Translating gives CASSQVGGLDYGYTF.

With regard to this clonotype: One end of the junction varies from germline; a read error may be responsible. V is TRBV12-3 or TRBV12-4 and J is TRBJ1-2, with D hard to call. The CDR3 has 13 amino acids. The CDR3 DNA reads as TGTGCCAGCAGTCCGGTCAGTAACTATGGTTACACCTTC. Its protein is CASSPVSNYGYTF.

This clonotype was picked up many times. The chain employs TRBV6-1 and TRBJ1-2; D perhaps matches TRBD1 (5 bases). The CDR3 is made up of 14 amino acids. V lost 6 bases and J 5 bases, leaving 16 bases between the germline ends. CDR1 is MNHNS, CDR2 SASEGT, per germline. CDR3 sequence (DNA): TGTGCCAGCAGCCGGACAACCGAAGCTTATGGCTACACCTTC. As protein: CASSRTTEAYGYTF.

The chain has TRBV12-3 or TRBV12-4 and TRBJ1-1, with 10 bases lining up with TRBD1. The trim removed 1 base at V and 3 bases at J, leaving 2 bases unmatched. The CDR3 is made up of 15 amino acids. CDR3 region: CASSLGDRGYTEAFF. CDR3 nucleotide sequence: TGTGCCAGCAGTTTAGGGGACAGGGGATACACTGAAGCTTTCTTT.